This is a list of T cell receptor beta chains from one sample in a study of cytomegalovirus exposure and HLA in healthy donors. This table comes from immunoSEQ multiplex PCR, and its TCRdb copy is limited to in-frame clones, with some not included. This table has about 110,000 clones, around 70% appearing once. The sequencing input was PBMCs. Receptor source: a woman in her 70s in good health and CMV-seropositive. CDR3s include the opening cysteine and the closing phenylalanine or tryptophan. The D gene is left open where the match is weak. Size tells how often a clone was seen (once, few, many) or the class of an expanded clone, and some rows leave it out.

j_gene,abundance,d_gene,v_gene,CDR3aa,CDR3nt
TRBJ1-5,NA,TRBD1,TRBV6-1,CASILLQGNQPQHF,TGTGCCAGCATCCTTTTACAGGGGAATCAGCCCCAGCATTTT
TRBJ2-1,NA,NA,TRBV20-1,CSASPTKGFF,TGCAGTGCTAGCCCGACAAAAGGGTTCTTC
TRBJ2-7,NA,TRBD2,TRBV18,CASSPRTSGTYEQYF,TGTGCCAGCTCACCACGGACTAGCGGGACCTACGAGCAGTACTTC
TRBJ1-1,few,NA,TRBV6-5,CASSYRWGETEAFF,TGTGCCAGCAGTTACAGGTGGGGAGAGACTGAAGCTTTCTTT
TRBJ2-7,once,TRBD1,TRBV13,CASSLGGTGNYEQYF,TGTGCCAGCAGCTTAGGCGGGACAGGGAACTACGAGCAGTACTTC
TRBJ1-6,NA,NA,TRBV12-5,CASGLGSSYNSPLHF,TGTGCTAGTGGTTTGGGGAGCTCCTATAATTCACCCCTCCACTTT
TRBJ1-1,few,NA,TRBV27,CASSLGGVNTEAFF,TGTGCCAGCAGTTTAGGGGGGGTGAACACTGAAGCTTTCTTT
TRBJ2-2,once,TRBD2,TRBV7-3,CASSAGLAEAGELFF,TGTGCCAGCAGCGCGGGACTAGCGGAAGCCGGGGAGCTGTTTTTT
TRBJ2-6,NA,TRBD1,TRBV5-1,CASSNGQGLGANVLTF,TGCGCCAGCAGCAACGGACAGGGGCTTGGGGCCAACGTCCTGACTTTC
TRBJ1-3,NA,TRBD1,TRBV2,CASRTGQGTNGNTIYF,TGTGCCAGCAGGACGGGACAGGGGACTAATGGAAACACCATATATTTT
TRBJ1-1,NA,NA,TRBV19,CASRTGTSMNTEAFF,TGTGCCAGTAGAACCGGGACATCCATGAACACTGAAGCTTTCTTT
TRBJ1-2,NA,NA,TRBV6-1,CASMIPGVYGYTF,TGTGCCAGCATGATCCCAGGGGTCTATGGCTACACCTTC
TRBJ2-6,NA,TRBD2,TRBV30,CAWSRRRGGSGANVLTF,TGTGCCTGGAGTCGTCGGCGGGGGGGATCTGGGGCCAACGTCCTGACTTTC
TRBJ2-1,NA,TRBD1,TRBV6-5,CASSWTGSDEQFF,TGTGCCAGCAGTTGGACAGGGTCGGATGAGCAGTTCTTC
TRBJ1-2,NA,NA,TRBV6-1,CASSERQGLSGYTF,TGTGCCAGCAGTGAAAGGCAGGGGCTCTCGGGCTACACCTTC
TRBJ1-5,NA,NA,TRBV5-1,CASSLDDYQPQHF,TGCGCCAGCAGCTTGGACGACTATCAGCCCCAGCATTTT
TRBJ2-1,NA,NA,TRBV7-2,CASSTYQADEQFF,TGTGCCAGCAGTACTTACCAGGCCGATGAGCAGTTCTTC
TRBJ2-7,NA,TRBD2,TRBV5-1,CASSLDSRGIYEQYF,TGCGCCAGCAGCTTGGACTCGCGGGGGATCTACGAGCAGTACTTC
TRBJ2-2,NA,NA,TRBV19,CASRHRGGSGELFF,TGTGCCAGCCGTCACAGGGGGGGCTCCGGGGAGCTGTTTTTT
TRBJ2-7,NA,NA,TRBV4-1,CASSLRDSLYEQYF,TGCGCCAGCAGCTTGCGGGACAGCCTCTACGAGCAGTACTTC
TRBJ2-7,NA,NA,TRBV6-5,CASSLAPLREQYF,TGTGCCAGCAGTTTGGCTCCCCTGCGGGAGCAGTACTTC
TRBJ1-1,NA,NA,TRBV19,CAGGGGANTEAFF,TGTGCCGGGGGCGGGGGAGCGAACACTGAAGCTTTCTTT
TRBJ1-1,NA,NA,TRBV5-1,CASSLHETGIGGTEAFF,TGCGCCAGCAGCCTACACGAAACAGGGATAGGAGGAACTGAAGCTTTCTTT
TRBJ2-1,NA,NA,TRBV10-3,CAISELGGSYNEQFF,TGTGCCATCAGTGAATTGGGGGGATCCTACAATGAGCAGTTCTTC